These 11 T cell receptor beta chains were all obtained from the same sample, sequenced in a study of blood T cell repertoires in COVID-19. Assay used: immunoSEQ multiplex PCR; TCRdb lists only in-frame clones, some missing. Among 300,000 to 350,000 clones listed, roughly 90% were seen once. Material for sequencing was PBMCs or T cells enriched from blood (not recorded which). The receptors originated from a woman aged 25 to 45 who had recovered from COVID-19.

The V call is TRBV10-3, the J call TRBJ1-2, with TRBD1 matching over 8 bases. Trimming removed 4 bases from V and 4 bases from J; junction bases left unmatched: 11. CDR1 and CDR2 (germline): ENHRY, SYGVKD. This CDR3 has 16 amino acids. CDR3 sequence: CAISGGQVGAGYGYTF. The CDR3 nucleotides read TGTGCCATCAGTGGGGGACAGGTTGGGGCCGGCTATGGCTACACCTTC.

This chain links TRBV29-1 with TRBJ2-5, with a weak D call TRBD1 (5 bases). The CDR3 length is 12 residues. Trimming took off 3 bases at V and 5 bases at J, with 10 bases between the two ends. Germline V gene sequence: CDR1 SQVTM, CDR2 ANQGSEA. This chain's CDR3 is CSVDGASETQYF. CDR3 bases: TGCAGCGTTGATGGGGCATCGGAGACCCAGTACTTC.

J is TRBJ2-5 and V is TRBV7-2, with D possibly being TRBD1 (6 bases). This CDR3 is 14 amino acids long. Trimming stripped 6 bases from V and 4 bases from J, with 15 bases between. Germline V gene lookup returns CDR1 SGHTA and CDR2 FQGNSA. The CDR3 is CASRQGIVRETQYF. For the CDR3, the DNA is TGTGCCAGCAGACAGGGAATCGTTAGAGAGACCCAGTACTTC.

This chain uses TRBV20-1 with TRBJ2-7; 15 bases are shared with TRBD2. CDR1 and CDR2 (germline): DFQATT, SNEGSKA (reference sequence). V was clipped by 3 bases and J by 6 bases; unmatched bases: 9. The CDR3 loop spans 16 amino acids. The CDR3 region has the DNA TGCAGTGCTAGTGGACTAGCGGGAGGGCCTATTGGCGAGCAGTACTTC. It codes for CSASGLAGGPIGEQYF.

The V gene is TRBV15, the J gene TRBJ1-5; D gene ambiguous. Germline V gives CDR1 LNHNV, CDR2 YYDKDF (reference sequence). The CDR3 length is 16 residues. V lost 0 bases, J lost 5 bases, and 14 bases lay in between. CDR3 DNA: TGTGCCACCAGCAGAGATCTAGGCTCCTGGGATCAGCCCCAGCATTTT. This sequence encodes CATSRDLGSWDQPQHF.

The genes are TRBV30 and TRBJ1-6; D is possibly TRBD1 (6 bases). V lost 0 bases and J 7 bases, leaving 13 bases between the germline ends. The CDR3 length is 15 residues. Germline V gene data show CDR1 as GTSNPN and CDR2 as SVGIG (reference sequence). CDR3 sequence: CAWSVNGQLNSPLHF. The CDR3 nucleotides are TGTGCCTGGAGTGTAAACGGACAGCTAAATTCACCCCTCCACTTT.

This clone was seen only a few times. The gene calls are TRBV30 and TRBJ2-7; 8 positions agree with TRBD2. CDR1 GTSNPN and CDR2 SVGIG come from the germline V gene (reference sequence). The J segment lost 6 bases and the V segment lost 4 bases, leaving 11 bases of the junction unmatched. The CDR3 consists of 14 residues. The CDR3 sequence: CAWNQGLASGEQYF. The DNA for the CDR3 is TGTGCCTGGAATCAAGGACTAGCATCGGGCGAGCAGTACTTC.

CDR3 amino acids: CASSPRTSGRVYEQYF. The CDR3 nucleotides are TGTGCCAGCAGTCCACGGACTAGCGGGAGAGTCTACGAGCAGTACTTC. The chain carries TRBV27 and TRBJ2-7; TRBD2 matches at 13 bases. The CDR3 runs 16 residues. V lost 5 bases and J lost 3; bases outside the gene matches: 7. The germline V gene encodes CDR1 MNHEY and CDR2 SMNVEV (reference sequence).

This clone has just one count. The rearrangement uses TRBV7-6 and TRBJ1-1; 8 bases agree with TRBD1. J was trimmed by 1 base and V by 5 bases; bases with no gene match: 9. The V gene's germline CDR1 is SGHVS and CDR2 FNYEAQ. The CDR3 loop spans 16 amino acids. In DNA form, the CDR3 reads TGTGCCAGCAGCCAGGAGCAGGGGGCGCGGAACACTGAAGCTTTCTTT. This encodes CASSQEQGARNTEAFF.

CDR3 nucleotide sequence: TGCGCCAGCAGCCAGAGAGGCGGGGAGCAGTTCTTC. Residues: CASSQRGGEQFF. The chain recombines TRBV4-3 with TRBJ2-1; a possible D gene is TRBD2 (5 bases). V was shortened by 3 bases and J by 10 bases, with 10 bases between the two germline ends. The germline CDR1 and CDR2 sequences are LGHNA and YSLEER. The CDR3 spans 12 residues.

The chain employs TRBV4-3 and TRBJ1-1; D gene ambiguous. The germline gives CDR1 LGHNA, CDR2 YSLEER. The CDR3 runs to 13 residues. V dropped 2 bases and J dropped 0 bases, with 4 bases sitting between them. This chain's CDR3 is CASSQSVNTEAFF. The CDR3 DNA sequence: TGCGCCAGCAGCCAATCTGTGAACACTGAAGCTTTCTTT.